This TCR beta chain is from a study of T-cell reconstitution after alpha-beta-depleted transplantation in children. V lost 6 bases and J lost 7, with 18 bases in between. Per the germline V gene, CDR1 is SGHAT and CDR2 is FQNNGV. This CDR3 comprises 14 residues. This clonotype was picked up a small number of times. Its specificity is unknown. Study-wide results and limits: About two months after transplant, alpha-beta T cells reportedly came from several hundred expanded graft clones.

Using unique molecular identifiers, the investigators prepared the TCRbeta library. TCRdb itself ran the PCR reads through MiXCR, one entry per CDR3 protein. The repertoire holds some 310,000 distinct CDR3 sequences, around 20% seen once, with roughly 11% in the top ten. This chain uses TRBV11-2 with TRBJ2-5, with TRBD2 as a possible D gene (5 bases). The sequence derives from a male patient younger than 18 who had a stem cell transplant for acute lymphoblastic leukemia, so the T cells may come from the graft donor. This sample comprised PBMCs, mostly from graft donor cells, obtained 180 days after TCRalphabeta/CD19-depleted stem cell transplant. Here the CDR3 reads CASSSTTGWATQYF. The CDR3 region has the DNA TGTGCCAGCAGTTCGACTACCGGGTGGGCGACCCAGTACTTC.